Listed below are T cell receptor beta chains from one sample, sequenced in a study of blood T cell repertoires in COVID-19. TCRdb's copy holds only in-frame clones and misses some; the assay was immunoSEQ multiplex PCR. Among more than 350,000 clones listed, roughly nine tenths were seen once. Material for sequencing was peripheral blood. These receptors were collected from a woman aged 25 to 39 with COVID-19, enrolled during active disease. The CDR3 runs from the conserved cysteine through the conserved F or W. The order of the fields is clone size, D gene, J gene, V gene, CDR3 DNA, CDR3 protein. The D gene is left open where the match is weak. For some rows the clone size is stated as once, few or many, or as a class when expanded; others skip it.

size: .
D: TRBD1
J: TRBJ1-1
V: TRBV28
DNA: TGTGCCAGCGGGACAGGGAGGCACACTGAAGCTTTCTTT
CDR3: CASGTGRHTEAFF

size: .
D: .
J: TRBJ1-2
V: TRBV19
DNA: TGTGCCAGTAGTTTCCAGGCTTCAACTTATGGCTACACCTTC
CDR3: CASSFQASTYGYTF

size: .
D: TRBD2
J: TRBJ2-1
V: TRBV19
DNA: TGTGCCAGTAGTATGACTAGCGGGGGTTGGAATGAGCAGTTCTTC
CDR3: CASSMTSGGWNEQFF

size: .
D: .
J: TRBJ1-6
V: TRBV5-5
DNA: TGTGCCAGCAGCTTGTGGGGGCCTGAGTCACCCCTCCACTTT
CDR3: CASSLWGPESPLHF

size: .
D: TRBD1
J: TRBJ2-7
V: TRBV7-9
DNA: TGTGCCAGCACCTACGGGACAGGGGGTTACGAGCAGTACTTC
CDR3: CASTYGTGGYEQYF

size: .
D: .
J: TRBJ1-6
V: TRBV19
DNA: TGTGCCAGCACAACAGGAAATTCACCCCTCCACTTT
CDR3: CASTTGNSPLHF

size: .
D: .
J: TRBJ2-1
V: TRBV2
DNA: TGTGCCAGCAGCCCCAGGGGCTCCTACAATGAGCAGTTCTTC
CDR3: CASSPRGSYNEQFF

size: .
D: .
J: TRBJ2-3
V: TRBV27
DNA: TGTGCCAGCAGTTTTAGAGGCGCTAGCACAGATACGCAGTATTTT
CDR3: CASSFRGASTDTQYF

size: few
D: .
J: TRBJ2-2
V: TRBV2
DNA: TGTGCCAGCAGTAGACACCCGGAAGGCACCGGGGAGCTGTTTTTT
CDR3: CASSRHPEGTGELFF

size: .
D: TRBD1
J: TRBJ2-5
V: TRBV5-1
DNA: TGCGCCAGCAGCTCACAGGCTGCGACAGGGCAAGAGACCCAGTACTTC
CDR3: CASSSQAATGQETQYF

size: .
D: .
J: TRBJ2-2
V: TRBV4-1
DNA: TGCGCCAGCAGCCTCTCAACGTGGGGGGTAGGCGGGGAGCTGTTTTTT
CDR3: CASSLSTWGVGGELFF

size: .
D: TRBD1
J: TRBJ2-7
V: TRBV11-2
DNA: TGTGCCAGCAGGTCGCCCGGACAGGGGCCCTACGAGCAGTACTTC
CDR3: CASRSPGQGPYEQYF

size: .
D: TRBD1
J: TRBJ1-6
V: TRBV2
DNA: TGTGCCAGCAGTGAATTCCTGGACAGGGCCTATAATTCACCCCTCCACTTT
CDR3: CASSEFLDRAYNSPLHF

size: .
D: TRBD2
J: TRBJ2-2
V: TRBV11-2
DNA: TGTGCCAGCAGCCCCATGACTAGCGTCACCGGGGAGCTGTTTTTT
CDR3: CASSPMTSVTGELFF

size: .
D: .
J: TRBJ2-5
V: TRBV5-6
DNA: TGTGCCAGCAGCCAAGAAGGGCCAGGGGAGACCCAGTACTTC
CDR3: CASSQEGPGETQYF

size: .
D: TRBD2
J: TRBJ2-1
V: TRBV5-8
DNA: TGTGCCAGCAGCTTGACTAGCGGGACCTACAATGAGCAGTTCTTC
CDR3: CASSLTSGTYNEQFF

size: .
D: .
J: TRBJ1-1
V: TRBV7-9
DNA: TGTGCCAGCAGCCCCTCCGGGGGGCTATCGAACACTGAAGCTTTCTTT
CDR3: CASSPSGGLSNTEAFF

size: once
D: .
J: TRBJ2-3
V: TRBV7-6
DNA: TGTGCCAGCAGCTTAGTTCTACAGGGCCGCACAGATACGCAGTATTTT
CDR3: CASSLVLQGRTDTQYF

size: .
D: .
J: TRBJ1-5
V: TRBV19
DNA: TGTGCCAGTAGTATGGATGCGGGTCAGCCCCAGCATTTT
CDR3: CASSMDAGQPQHF

size: few
D: TRBD1
J: TRBJ2-2
V: TRBV19
DNA: TGTGCCAGTAACCGGGACAGGGGGTTATCCGGGGAGCTGTTTTTT
CDR3: CASNRDRGLSGELFF

size: .
D: .
J: TRBJ2-1
V: TRBV27
DNA: TGTGCCAGCAGTCCCCGCGCGGAGGGTCCCTACAATGAGCAGTTCTTC
CDR3: CASSPRAEGPYNEQFF

size: .
D: .
J: TRBJ2-1
V: TRBV7-2
DNA: TGTGCCAGCAGCTTAGAGTACCGGGAGTTAGATAATGAGCAGTTCTTC
CDR3: CASSLEYRELDNEQFF

size: .
D: .
J: TRBJ1-4
V: TRBV5-5
DNA: TGTGCCAGCAGACGCCGGGACATCACAGACGCAACTAATGAAAAACTGTTTTTT
CDR3: CASRRRDITDATNEKLFF

size: .
D: .
J: TRBJ1-3
V: TRBV7-8
DNA: TGTGCCAGCAGCTTAGTAGATAACTCTGGAAACACCATATATTTT
CDR3: CASSLVDNSGNTIYF

size: .
D: TRBD1
J: TRBJ1-5
V: TRBV6-5
DNA: TGTGCCAGCAGGAGGGACAGGGTAGGGGATCAGCCCCAGCATTTT
CDR3: CASRRDRVGDQPQHF

size: .
D: .
J: TRBJ1-2
V: TRBV5-4
DNA: TGTGCCAGCAGCCCCGACACGGCTCTCTCTTATGGCTACACCTTC
CDR3: CASSPDTALSYGYTF

size: .
D: TRBD1
J: TRBJ2-1
V: TRBV6-5
DNA: TGTGCCAGCAGTTACACAGGGGGTTGGGAGCAGTTCTTC
CDR3: CASSYTGGWEQFF